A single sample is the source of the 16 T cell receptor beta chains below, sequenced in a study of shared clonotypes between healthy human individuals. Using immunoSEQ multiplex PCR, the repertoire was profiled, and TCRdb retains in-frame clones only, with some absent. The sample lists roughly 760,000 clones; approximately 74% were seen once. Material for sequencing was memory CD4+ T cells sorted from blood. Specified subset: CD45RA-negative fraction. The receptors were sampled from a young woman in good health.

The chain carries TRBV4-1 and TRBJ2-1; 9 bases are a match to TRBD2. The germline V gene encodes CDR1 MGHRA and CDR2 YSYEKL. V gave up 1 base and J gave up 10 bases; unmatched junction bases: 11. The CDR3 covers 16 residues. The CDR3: CASSQGVLAGEREQFF. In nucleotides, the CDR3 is TGCGCCAGCAGCCAAGGGGTCTTAGCGGGAGAAAGGGAGCAGTTCTTC.

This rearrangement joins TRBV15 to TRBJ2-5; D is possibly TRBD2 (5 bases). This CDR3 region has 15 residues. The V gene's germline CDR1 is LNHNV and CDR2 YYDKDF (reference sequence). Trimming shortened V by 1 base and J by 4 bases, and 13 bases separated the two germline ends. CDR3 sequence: CATSRGAGDGETQYF. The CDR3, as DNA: TGTGCCACCAGCAGAGGGGCCGGGGATGGAGAGACCCAGTACTTC.

The CDR3 DNA follows: TGTGCCAGCAGTACCACAGGGAGGAACACTGAAGCTTTCTTT. Translated, it gives CASSTTGRNTEAFF. The rearrangement joins TRBV6-5 to TRBJ1-1; a weak D match, TRBD1 (6 bases). This CDR3 spans 14 amino acids. The germline CDR1 and CDR2 sequences are MNHEY and SVGAGI. With 5 bases removed from V and 1 base from J, the gap between germline ends came to 11 bases.

As DNA, the CDR3 is TGTGCCAGCAGTTACAAGGGCGGGTACACCGGGGAGCTGTTTTTT. Translating it yields CASSYKGGYTGELFF. This rearrangement joins TRBV6-5 to TRBJ2-2, with D possibly being TRBD2 (5 bases). CDR1 and CDR2 (germline): MNHEY, SVGAGI. There are 15 residues in the CDR3. The V and J ends lost 2 bases and 3 bases respectively, with 10 bases between them.

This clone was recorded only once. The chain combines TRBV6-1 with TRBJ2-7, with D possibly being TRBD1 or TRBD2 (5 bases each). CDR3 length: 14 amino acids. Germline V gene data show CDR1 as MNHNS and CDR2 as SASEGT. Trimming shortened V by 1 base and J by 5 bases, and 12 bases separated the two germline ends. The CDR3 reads CASSEGGSWDEQYF. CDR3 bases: TGTGCCAGCAGTGAAGGGGGGTCTTGGGACGAGCAGTACTTC.

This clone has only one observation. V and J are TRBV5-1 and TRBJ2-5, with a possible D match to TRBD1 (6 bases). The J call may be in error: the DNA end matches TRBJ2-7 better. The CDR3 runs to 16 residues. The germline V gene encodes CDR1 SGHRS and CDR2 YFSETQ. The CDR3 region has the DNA TGCGCCAGCAGCTTGGCCGGACAGATAGGGTCCTACGAGCAGTACTTC. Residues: CASSLAGQIGSYEQYF.

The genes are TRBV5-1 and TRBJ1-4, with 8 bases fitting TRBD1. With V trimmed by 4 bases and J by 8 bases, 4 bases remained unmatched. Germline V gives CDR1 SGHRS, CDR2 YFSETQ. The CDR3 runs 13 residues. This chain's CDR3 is CASSPRTGEKLFF. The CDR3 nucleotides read TGCGCCAGCAGCCCAAGGACAGGGGAAAAACTGTTTTTT. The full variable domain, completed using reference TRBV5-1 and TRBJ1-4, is KAGVTQTPRYLIKTRGQQVTLSCSPISGHRSVSWYQQTPGQGLQFLFEYFSETQRNKGNFPGRFSGRQFSNSRSEMNVSTLELGDSALYLCASSPRTGEKLFFGSGTQLSVL.

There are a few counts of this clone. The CDR3 region is CASSLTGRGTEAFF. The CDR3 DNA reads TGTGCCAGCAGCCTTACAGGGAGGGGCACTGAAGCTTTCTTT. J is TRBJ1-1 and V is TRBV11-2, with D perhaps matching TRBD1 (6 bases). In germline, CDR1 is SGHAT, CDR2 FQNNGV. The length of the CDR3 is 14 residues. The V gene lost 5 bases and the J gene lost 4 bases, with 14 bases spanning the gap. The full variable domain, with the rest looked up from reference TRBV11-2 and TRBJ1-1, is EAGVAQSPRYKIIEKRQSVAFWCNPISGHATLYWYQQILGQGPKLLIQFQNNGVVDDSQLPKDRFSAERLKGVDSTLKIQPAKLEDSAVYLCASSLTGRGTEAFFGQGTRLTVV.

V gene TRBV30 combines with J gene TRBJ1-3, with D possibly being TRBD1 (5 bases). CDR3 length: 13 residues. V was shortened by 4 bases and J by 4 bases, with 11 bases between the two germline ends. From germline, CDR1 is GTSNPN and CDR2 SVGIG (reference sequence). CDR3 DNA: TGTGCCTGGATAATAGGGGCAGGAAACACCATATATTTT. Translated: CAWIIGAGNTIYF.

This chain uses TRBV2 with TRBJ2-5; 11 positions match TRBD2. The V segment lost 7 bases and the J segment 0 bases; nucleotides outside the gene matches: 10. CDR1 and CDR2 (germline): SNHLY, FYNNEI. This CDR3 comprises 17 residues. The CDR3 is CASKPNRTSGYQETQYF. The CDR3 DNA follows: TGTGCCAGCAAACCCAATCGGACTAGCGGGTACCAAGAGACCCAGTACTTC.

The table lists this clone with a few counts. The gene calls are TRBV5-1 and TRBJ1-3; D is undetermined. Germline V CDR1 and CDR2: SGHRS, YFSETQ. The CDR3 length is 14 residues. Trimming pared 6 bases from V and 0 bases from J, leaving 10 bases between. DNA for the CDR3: TGCGCCAGCATGCCCGGCACCTCTGGAAACACCATATATTTT. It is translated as CASMPGTSGNTIYF.

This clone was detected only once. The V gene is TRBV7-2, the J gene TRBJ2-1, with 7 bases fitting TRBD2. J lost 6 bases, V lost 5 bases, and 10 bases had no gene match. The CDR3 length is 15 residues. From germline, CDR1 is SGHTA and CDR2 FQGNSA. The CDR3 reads CASSRAGNSVNEQFF. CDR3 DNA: TGTGCCAGCAGCAGAGCGGGGAATTCGGTCAATGAGCAGTTCTTC.

The CDR3 sequence is CASISSSGVDEQFF. The CDR3 DNA reads as TGTGCCAGCATTTCGTCTAGCGGGGTGGATGAGCAGTTCTTC. The rearrangement joins TRBV28 to TRBJ2-1; 9 positions match TRBD2. After removal of 7 bases from V and 8 bases from J, the junction contained 9 bases not matched to a gene. Germline-derived CDR1 and CDR2 are MDHEN and SYDVKM. The CDR3 extends over 14 amino acids.

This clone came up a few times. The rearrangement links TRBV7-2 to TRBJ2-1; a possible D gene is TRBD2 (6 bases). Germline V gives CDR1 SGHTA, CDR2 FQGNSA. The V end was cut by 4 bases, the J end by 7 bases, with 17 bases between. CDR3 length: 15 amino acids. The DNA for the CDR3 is TGTGCCAGCAGCTCAGTGGCACTAGCTTTGAATGAGCAGTTCTTC. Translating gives CASSSVALALNEQFF.

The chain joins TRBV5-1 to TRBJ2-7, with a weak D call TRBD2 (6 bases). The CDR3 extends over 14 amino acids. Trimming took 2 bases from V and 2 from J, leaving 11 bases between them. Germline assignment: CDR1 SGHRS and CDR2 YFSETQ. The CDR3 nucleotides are TGCGCCAGCAGCTTAGCGGGTCCGCCCTACGAGCAGTACTTC. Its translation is CASSLAGPPYEQYF.

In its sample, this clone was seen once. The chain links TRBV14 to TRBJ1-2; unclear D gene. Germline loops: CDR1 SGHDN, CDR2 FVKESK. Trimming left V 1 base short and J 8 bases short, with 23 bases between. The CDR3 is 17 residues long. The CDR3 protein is CASSQGLGRGSDWGYTF. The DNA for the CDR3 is TGTGCCAGCAGCCAAGGGCTCGGTCGGGGATCGGACTGGGGCTACACCTTC.